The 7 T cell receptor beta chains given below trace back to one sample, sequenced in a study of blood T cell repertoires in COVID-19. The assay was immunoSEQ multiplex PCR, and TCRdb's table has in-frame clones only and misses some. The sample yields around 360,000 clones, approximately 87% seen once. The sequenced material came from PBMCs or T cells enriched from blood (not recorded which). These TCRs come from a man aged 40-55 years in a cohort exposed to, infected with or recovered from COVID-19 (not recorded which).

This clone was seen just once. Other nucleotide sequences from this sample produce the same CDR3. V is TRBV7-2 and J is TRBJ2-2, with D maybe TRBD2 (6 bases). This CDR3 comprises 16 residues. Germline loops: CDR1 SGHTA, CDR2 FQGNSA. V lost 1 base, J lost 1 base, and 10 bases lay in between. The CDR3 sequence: CASSLGGSGNTGELFF. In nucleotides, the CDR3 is TGTGCCAGCAGCTTAGGTGGTAGCGGGAACACCGGGGAGCTGTTTTTT.

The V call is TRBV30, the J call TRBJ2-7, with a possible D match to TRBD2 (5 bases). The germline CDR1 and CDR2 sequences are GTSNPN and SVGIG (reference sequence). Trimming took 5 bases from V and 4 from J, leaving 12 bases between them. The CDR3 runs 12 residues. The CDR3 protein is CAWGTRGYEQYF. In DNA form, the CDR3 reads TGTGCCTGGGGAACTCGGGGTTACGAGCAGTACTTC.

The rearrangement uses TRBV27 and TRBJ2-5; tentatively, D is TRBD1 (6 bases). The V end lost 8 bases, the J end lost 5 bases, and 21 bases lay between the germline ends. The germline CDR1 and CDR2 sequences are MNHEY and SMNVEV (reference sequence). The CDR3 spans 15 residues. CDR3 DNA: TGTGCCAGCGGAAAGAGGTACAGGGTCGGGGAGACCCAGTACTTC. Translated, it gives CASGKRYRVGETQYF.

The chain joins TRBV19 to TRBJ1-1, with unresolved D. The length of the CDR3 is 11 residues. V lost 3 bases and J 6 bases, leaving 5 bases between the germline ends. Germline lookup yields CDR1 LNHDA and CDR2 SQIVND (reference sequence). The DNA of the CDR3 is TGTGCCAGTAGTATTGGCCCTGAAGCTTTCTTT. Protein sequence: CASSIGPEAFF.

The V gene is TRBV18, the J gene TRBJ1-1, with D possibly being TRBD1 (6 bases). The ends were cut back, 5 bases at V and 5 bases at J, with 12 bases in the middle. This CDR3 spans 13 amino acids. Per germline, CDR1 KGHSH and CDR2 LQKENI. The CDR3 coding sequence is TGTGCCAGCTCATCGGACAGTTCTACTGAAGCTTTCTTT. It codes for CASSSDSSTEAFF.

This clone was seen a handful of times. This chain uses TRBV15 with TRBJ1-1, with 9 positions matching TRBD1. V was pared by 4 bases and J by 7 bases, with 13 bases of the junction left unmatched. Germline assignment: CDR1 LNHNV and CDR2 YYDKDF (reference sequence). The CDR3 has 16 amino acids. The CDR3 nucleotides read TGTGCCACCAGCAAAAGCCTAGACAGGGGGGAAGGTGAAGCTTTCTTT. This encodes CATSKSLDRGEGEAFF.

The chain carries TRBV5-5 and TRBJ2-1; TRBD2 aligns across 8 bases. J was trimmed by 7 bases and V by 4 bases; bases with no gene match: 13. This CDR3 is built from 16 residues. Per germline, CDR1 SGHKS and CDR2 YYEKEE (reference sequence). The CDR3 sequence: CASSANPGLVLNEQFF. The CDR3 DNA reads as TGTGCCAGCAGCGCCAACCCGGGACTAGTTTTGAATGAGCAGTTCTTC.